Ten or more counts support the clone carrying this T cell receptor beta chain. What it recognizes is unknown. Each molecule of TCR cDNA was tagged with one unique molecular identifier. TCRdb ran MiXCR on the 5' RACE reads and lists one entry per CDR3 protein. The data show tens of thousands of distinct CDR3 sequences, 10% to 15% seen once. The time point was: sample taken at primary tumor resection. Whole RNA was taken from tumor, nontumor lung or frozen PBMC; it was then sequenced unsorted. The donors comprised some 70 untreated early-stage non-small cell lung cancer patients. This record comes from a study of spatial heterogeneity in lung cancer. About the study: Every unique TCR and UMI combination, on average, appeared more than ten times in raw reads.

CDR3 length equals 14 residues. V shed 5 bases and J shed 3 bases, with 11 bases lying between them. Germline CDR1 reads SGHTA; CDR2 reads FQGNSA. The study's findings and limits: Ubiquitous expanded tumor TCRs appeared in blood more at resection than follow-up.

The chain has TRBV7-2 and TRBJ2-1; D not resolved. This TCR was recovered from a male donor with early-stage non-small cell lung cancer. The starting material was PBMCs, obtained at surgery. In DNA form, the CDR3 reads TGTGCCAGCAGCCTAAAGCGAAACTACAATGAGCAGTTCTTC. Its protein is CASSLKRNYNEQFF.